These 17 T cell receptor beta chains share one sample of origin, sequenced in a study of chemoradiotherapy in HPV16-positive cancers. Profiling relied on immunoSEQ multiplex PCR, and the TCRdb table lists in-frame clones only, not all of them. This table holds tens of thousands of clones, over 90% found once. The sequencing here drew on blood, taken from a patient who underwent chemoradiotherapy. These receptors originate from a human donor with HPV-associated anogenital cancer.

The chain carries TRBV28 and TRBJ2-2; D not certain. CDR1 is MDHEN and CDR2 is SYDVKM in the germline V gene. The CDR3 covers 16 residues. The V end lost 4 bases, the J end lost 2 bases, and 14 bases lay between the germline ends. CDR3: CASSYPQDGNTGELFF. CDR3 coding DNA: TGTGCCAGCAGTTACCCCCAGGACGGTAACACCGGGGAGCTGTTTTTT.

This CDR3 reads CSVHAKYSGNTIYF. For the CDR3, the DNA is TGCAGCGTTCACGCGAAGTACTCTGGAAACACCATATATTTT. The chain recombines TRBV29-1 with TRBJ1-3; D not certain. CDR1 and CDR2 from the germline V gene are SQVTM and ANQGSEA. The V gene lost 5 bases and the J gene lost 0 bases, with 11 bases spanning the gap. The CDR3 runs to 14 residues.

The chain is built from TRBV15 and TRBJ2-3; D remains ambiguous. The germline V gene has CDR1 LNHNV and CDR2 YYDKDF (reference sequence). The CDR3 has 16 residues. Trimming took off 1 base at V and 8 bases at J, with 19 bases between the two ends. The CDR3 bases are TGTGCCACCAGCAGAGGTCCCTTGGGTCCGACGGGTACGCAGTATTTT. It specifies CATSRGPLGPTGTQYF. The whole variable domain, remainder taken from reference TRBV15 and TRBJ2-3, is DAMVIQNPRYQVTQFGKPVTLSCSQTLNHNVMYWYQQKSSQAPKLLFHYYDKDFNNEADTPDNFQSRRPNTSFCFLDIRSPGLGDTAMYLCATSRGPLGPTGTQYFGPGTRLTVL.

This chain connects TRBV19 to TRBJ1-5, with 7 bases identical to TRBD1. CDR1 is LNHDA and CDR2 is SQIVND in the germline V gene (reference sequence). CDR3 length equals 12 residues. The J segment lost 5 bases and the V segment lost 10 bases, leaving 5 bases of the junction unmatched. CDR3: CATGDSYQPQHF. CDR3 nucleotides: TGTGCCACCGGGGACAGCTATCAGCCCCAGCATTTT.

This clone was recorded once. The CDR3 sequence is CASSPGRVETQYF. CDR3 nucleotides: TGTGCCAGCAGTCCCGGGAGAGTGGAGACCCAGTACTTC. The chain is built from TRBV2 and TRBJ2-5; D is possibly TRBD2 (6 bases). CDR3 length: 13 amino acids. The germline V and J ends were trimmed by 5 bases and 5 bases, with 12 bases remaining between them. CDR1 is SNHLY, CDR2 FYNNEI, per germline.

The chain uses TRBV28 and TRBJ1-3; D is uncertain. This CDR3 spans 15 amino acids. The V gene lost 5 bases and the J gene lost 0 bases, with 11 bases spanning the gap. The germline V gene has CDR1 MDHEN and CDR2 SYDVKM. CDR3 bases: TGTGCCAGCAGTCCGGCCGGCTACTCTGGAAACACCATATATTTT. Amino acids: CASSPAGYSGNTIYF.

The chain joins TRBV18 to TRBJ2-3; D remains ambiguous. The CDR3 extends over 12 amino acids. Germline V CDR1 and CDR2: KGHSH, LQKENI. Trimming stripped 0 bases from V and 6 bases from J, with 4 bases between. The CDR3 coding sequence is TGTGCCAGCTCACCACCGGGGGATACGCAGTATTTT. This codes for CASSPPGDTQYF.

The chain couples TRBV15 to TRBJ2-5; the match to TRBD1 covers 7 bases. The V segment lost 0 bases and the J segment 3 bases; nucleotides outside the gene matches: 4. The germline CDR1 and CDR2 sequences are LNHNV and YYDKDF (reference sequence). CDR3 length: 15 residues. CDR3 amino acids: CATSREAGTEETQYF. Here the CDR3 DNA reads TGTGCCACCAGCAGAGAAGCTGGGACAGAAGAGACCCAGTACTTC.

In this sample, this clone turned up once. The chain couples TRBV11-2 to TRBJ1-6; D gene uncertain. This CDR3 has 15 amino acids. CDR1 is SGHAT and CDR2 is FQNNGV in the germline V gene. V was cut by 4 bases and J by 11 bases, with 18 bases left in between. CDR3 bases: TGTGCCAGCAGCTCCCCCAACCGGATTAGGGCACCCCTCCACTTT. It is translated as CASSSPNRIRAPLHF.

V usage is TRBV18 and J usage is TRBJ1-2; D perhaps matches TRBD1 (5 bases). The CDR3 loop spans 15 amino acids. Germline lookup yields CDR1 KGHSH and CDR2 LQKENI. Trimming removed 6 bases from V and 2 bases from J, with 16 bases in between. The CDR3 DNA follows: TGTGCCAGCTCTTCGGGACGGAGAGAGAACTATGGCTACACCTTC. Protein: CASSSGRRENYGYTF.

The chain has TRBV5-1 and TRBJ2-1; 7 positions agree with TRBD2. The CDR3 is 15 residues long. CDR1 SGHRS and CDR2 YFSETQ come from the germline V gene. Trimming removed 0 bases from V and 6 bases from J; junction bases left unmatched: 6. The CDR3 here is CASSLAGPGGNEQFF. Here the CDR3 DNA reads TGCGCCAGCAGCTTGGCCGGGCCGGGGGGCAATGAGCAGTTCTTC.

V and J are TRBV20-1 and TRBJ2-7; D is ambiguous. The CDR3 contains 11 residues. The V end lost 5 bases, the J end lost 1 base, and 6 bases lay between the germline ends. Germline CDR1 is DFQATT and CDR2 is SNEGSKA (reference sequence). This chain's CDR3 is CSAGDSYEQYF. The CDR3 bases are TGCAGTGCTGGGGATTCCTACGAGCAGTACTTC.

The CDR3 DNA is TGCAGTGCTAGTCGTCTCCCTCACTTGTACTTC. Translated, it gives CSASRLPHLYF. The chain combines TRBV20-1 with TRBJ2-5; no definite D call. V lost 3 bases to trimming and J lost 13 bases, with 15 bases between them. From germline, CDR1 is DFQATT and CDR2 SNEGSKA (reference sequence). The CDR3 loop spans 11 amino acids.

The J gene is TRBJ2-5, the V gene TRBV11-2; a weak D match, TRBD1 (6 bases). Germline V gives CDR1 SGHAT, CDR2 FQNNGV. Between the trimmed V and J ends, which lost 1 base and 5 bases, there was a span of 11 bases. The CDR3 spans 14 residues. This CDR3 reads CASSLVTGWETQYF. The CDR3 nucleotides read TGTGCCAGCAGCTTAGTCACAGGGTGGGAGACCCAGTACTTC.

The chain employs TRBV7-2 and TRBJ2-7; either TRBD1 or TRBD2 may supply D (6 bases each). The V gene lost 4 bases and the J gene lost 4 bases, with 14 bases spanning the gap. CDR1 is SGHTA and CDR2 is FQGNSA in the germline V gene. This CDR3 is built from 14 residues. The CDR3 DNA reads as TGTGCCAGCAGCTACTTGACAGGAGGGTACGAGCAGTACTTC. Its protein is CASSYLTGGYEQYF.

The genes are TRBV5-1 and TRBJ2-2; 8 bases are a match to TRBD1. V trimming: 3 bases; J trimming: 7 bases; junction bases outside the gene matches: 8. Germline V lookup: CDR1 SGHRS, CDR2 YFSETQ. The CDR3 contains 15 residues. CDR3 nucleotides: TGCGCCAGCAGCTCTCTACAGGGGGTGGTCGGGGAGCTGTTTTTT. It codes for CASSSLQGVVGELFF.

The count of this clone is one. The chain employs TRBV5-1 and TRBJ2-1; possible D gene TRBD1, 6 bases. Trimming took 1 base from V and 14 from J, leaving 16 bases between them. The CDR3 runs 13 residues. The germline gives CDR1 SGHRS, CDR2 YFSETQ. The CDR3 DNA sequence: TGCGCCAGCAGCTTGTTCCTGGGGGACAAGGAGTTCTTC. Encoded protein: CASSLFLGDKEFF.